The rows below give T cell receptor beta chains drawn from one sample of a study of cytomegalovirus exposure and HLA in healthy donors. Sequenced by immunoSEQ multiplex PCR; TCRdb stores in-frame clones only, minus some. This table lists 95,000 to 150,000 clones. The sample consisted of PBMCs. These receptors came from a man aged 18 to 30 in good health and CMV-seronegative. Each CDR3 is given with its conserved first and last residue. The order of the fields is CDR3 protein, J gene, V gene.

CASSLGWTGVNEQYF,TRBJ2-7,TRBV5-1
CASSQDRDSSYEQYF,TRBJ2-7,TRBV4-1
CASSLGRGYGYTF,TRBJ1-2,TRBV7-6
CASTPGGKANYGYTF,TRBJ1-2,TRBV28
CASRPFGSYEQFF,TRBJ2-1,TRBV6-5
CASSIGGTRVAGELFF,TRBJ2-2,TRBV19
CAWSVGVGGYTF,TRBJ1-2,TRBV30
CASSLRTGAYYGYTF,TRBJ1-2,TRBV27
CASARGQGINIQYF,TRBJ2-4,TRBV11-2
CASSVSWGAYSEQFF,TRBJ2-1,TRBV5-1
CASSQGCGRQGQDTIYF,TRBJ1-3,TRBV23-1
CASSPERPRANTGELFF,TRBJ2-2,TRBV5-1
CASSLGTSGRSYNEQFF,TRBJ2-1,TRBV5-1
CASSPLADQETQYF,TRBJ2-5,TRBV5-4
CASSLGSGGAVKTQYF,TRBJ2-5,TRBV7-2
CASRQGANTEAFF,TRBJ1-1,TRBV5-5
CASSPTSGGDSYEQYF,TRBJ2-7,TRBV5-1
CASELAGVNEQYF,TRBJ2-7,TRBV10-2
CASSPRTGLTDTQYF,TRBJ2-3,TRBV18
CASSLGQHTEAFF,TRBJ1-1,TRBV5-1
CASSLDRGGTEAFF,TRBJ1-1,TRBV7-9
CASRGGTGDGYTF,TRBJ1-2,TRBV7-9
CASSTTSDSYEQYF,TRBJ2-7,TRBV6-5
CASSGLGGTNTEAFF,TRBJ1-1,TRBV25-1
CASSPPAGTGAIYEQYF,TRBJ2-7,TRBV28
CASSPLDRESTEAFF,TRBJ1-1,TRBV18
CASRFPTSGITDTQYF,TRBJ2-3,TRBV2
CASSFPPFFEQYF,TRBJ2-7,TRBV28
CASGLAGKNIQYF,TRBJ2-4,TRBV19
CASSLGHKNYGYTF,TRBJ1-2,TRBV7-6
CASSQVWTSGAYEQYF,.,TRBV14
CAISDPGAPGANVLTF,TRBJ2-6,TRBV10-3
CATEAGGRIGQETQYF,TRBJ2-5,TRBV15
CASSEHKGGQGAGTYEQYF,TRBJ2-7,TRBV2
CASSMGLAGGSSTDTQYF,TRBJ2-3,TRBV19
CASSFPTTKGGAHQPQHF,TRBJ1-5,TRBV28
CASSWGDFVTSTDTQYF,TRBJ2-3,TRBV5-1
CASSLEGYEQYF,TRBJ2-7,TRBV5-6
CASSATSGYNEQFF,TRBJ2-1,TRBV6-1
CASRQTGGVGPQHF,TRBJ1-5,TRBV6-5
CASSLRDREELLAFF,TRBJ1-1,TRBV5-4
CASSFSRRQGFGGANVLTF,TRBJ2-6,TRBV7-9
CASSPGDRGYTEAFF,TRBJ1-1,TRBV4-2
CASSPRQGITGELFF,TRBJ2-2,TRBV9
CASSEKPDRHYGYTF,TRBJ1-2,TRBV6-1
CASTGTGQFF,TRBJ2-1,TRBV2
CASSEASSGGPYNEQFF,TRBJ2-1,TRBV6-1
CASRGAGANVLTF,TRBJ2-6,TRBV19
CASSIGNAGSYEQYF,TRBJ2-7,TRBV19
CASSASYNEQFF,TRBJ2-1,TRBV9
CASSFGLAGNTGELFF,TRBJ2-2,TRBV5-4
CASSPDRGRDQPQHF,TRBJ1-5,TRBV6-6